What follows is one TCR beta chain and its context. The target of this receptor is not known. Base-call qualities are not available, and no considerably larger clone is one nucleotide away. These data are taken from a study of blood T cell repertoires in COVID-19 (dated by TCRdb to the early 2020s). About the full investigation: Samples covering the acute and convalescent phases of COVID-19 were provided by collaborators in the United States, Italy and Spain. The repertoires were released in a freely available public database meant as a resource for research on the immune response to SARS-CoV-2. Where available, HLA class I and class II types were obtained from metadata supplied by the sample provider rather than from assay-based typing. The dataset comprised deeply sampled blood TCRbeta repertoires from subjects exposed to, actively infected with, or recovered from COVID-19. The material from the prospective study consisted of cDNA or gDNA derived from T cells, B-cell-depleted T cells, or PBMCs. Samples came from the ongoing ImmuneRACE study (first 160 participants) plus 1,254 subjects from 6 global collaborators. A de-identified subject ID, COVID-19 status, age in years and sex were almost always included in the sample metadata. Overall study outcomes, separate from this receptor: Clinical and demographic metadata were provided uncurated, with the amount varying by source and participant.

V was cut back by 7 bases and J by 7 bases, leaving a gap of 14 bases between them. The CDR3 sequence holds 13 residues, the cysteine and phenylalanine included. Only the CDR3 part of the read is kept: 39 bases, read in frame from the first base. Collaborating institutions collected whole blood in K2EDTA tubes following their own protocols. For TCRbeta analysis, collaborator samples were shipped as frozen whole blood, as isolated PBMCs, or as DNA extracted from either sample type. TCRbeta CDR3 regions were amplified from genomic DNA by means of the immunoSEQ Assay, a bias-controlled multiplex PCR. From the authors' description of their analysis: Nucleated cell counts per sample were estimated from amplification of reference gene primers within the assay. To quantify the absolute abundance of each unique TCRbeta CDR3 rearrangement, sequence reads were collapsed and filtered. Productive Simpson clonality was computed per sample as the square root of Simpson's diversity index over productive rearrangements. TCRdb limited this immuneACCESS table to in-frame rearrangements with V and J called. A share of clones is missing; checked studies link under half to unresolved V genes, and the rest is unexplained. Clonal size and the V and J genes are those of that table, whereas D and trimming came from the DNA. A total of 100,000 to 110,000 clones appear in this sample, over 75% of them only once. The ten largest make up 7% to 9.5% of the sample.

This sequence originates from a man between 25 and 39 years old in a cohort sampled during active COVID-19. Input material: peripheral blood. This chain joins TRBV12-3 or TRBV12-4 to TRBJ1-5, with a tentative D gene TRBD1 over 5 matching bases. CDR3 region: CASNGGAGQPQHF. The bases are TGTGCCAGCAACGGCGGGGCTGGGCAGCCCCAGCATTTT.